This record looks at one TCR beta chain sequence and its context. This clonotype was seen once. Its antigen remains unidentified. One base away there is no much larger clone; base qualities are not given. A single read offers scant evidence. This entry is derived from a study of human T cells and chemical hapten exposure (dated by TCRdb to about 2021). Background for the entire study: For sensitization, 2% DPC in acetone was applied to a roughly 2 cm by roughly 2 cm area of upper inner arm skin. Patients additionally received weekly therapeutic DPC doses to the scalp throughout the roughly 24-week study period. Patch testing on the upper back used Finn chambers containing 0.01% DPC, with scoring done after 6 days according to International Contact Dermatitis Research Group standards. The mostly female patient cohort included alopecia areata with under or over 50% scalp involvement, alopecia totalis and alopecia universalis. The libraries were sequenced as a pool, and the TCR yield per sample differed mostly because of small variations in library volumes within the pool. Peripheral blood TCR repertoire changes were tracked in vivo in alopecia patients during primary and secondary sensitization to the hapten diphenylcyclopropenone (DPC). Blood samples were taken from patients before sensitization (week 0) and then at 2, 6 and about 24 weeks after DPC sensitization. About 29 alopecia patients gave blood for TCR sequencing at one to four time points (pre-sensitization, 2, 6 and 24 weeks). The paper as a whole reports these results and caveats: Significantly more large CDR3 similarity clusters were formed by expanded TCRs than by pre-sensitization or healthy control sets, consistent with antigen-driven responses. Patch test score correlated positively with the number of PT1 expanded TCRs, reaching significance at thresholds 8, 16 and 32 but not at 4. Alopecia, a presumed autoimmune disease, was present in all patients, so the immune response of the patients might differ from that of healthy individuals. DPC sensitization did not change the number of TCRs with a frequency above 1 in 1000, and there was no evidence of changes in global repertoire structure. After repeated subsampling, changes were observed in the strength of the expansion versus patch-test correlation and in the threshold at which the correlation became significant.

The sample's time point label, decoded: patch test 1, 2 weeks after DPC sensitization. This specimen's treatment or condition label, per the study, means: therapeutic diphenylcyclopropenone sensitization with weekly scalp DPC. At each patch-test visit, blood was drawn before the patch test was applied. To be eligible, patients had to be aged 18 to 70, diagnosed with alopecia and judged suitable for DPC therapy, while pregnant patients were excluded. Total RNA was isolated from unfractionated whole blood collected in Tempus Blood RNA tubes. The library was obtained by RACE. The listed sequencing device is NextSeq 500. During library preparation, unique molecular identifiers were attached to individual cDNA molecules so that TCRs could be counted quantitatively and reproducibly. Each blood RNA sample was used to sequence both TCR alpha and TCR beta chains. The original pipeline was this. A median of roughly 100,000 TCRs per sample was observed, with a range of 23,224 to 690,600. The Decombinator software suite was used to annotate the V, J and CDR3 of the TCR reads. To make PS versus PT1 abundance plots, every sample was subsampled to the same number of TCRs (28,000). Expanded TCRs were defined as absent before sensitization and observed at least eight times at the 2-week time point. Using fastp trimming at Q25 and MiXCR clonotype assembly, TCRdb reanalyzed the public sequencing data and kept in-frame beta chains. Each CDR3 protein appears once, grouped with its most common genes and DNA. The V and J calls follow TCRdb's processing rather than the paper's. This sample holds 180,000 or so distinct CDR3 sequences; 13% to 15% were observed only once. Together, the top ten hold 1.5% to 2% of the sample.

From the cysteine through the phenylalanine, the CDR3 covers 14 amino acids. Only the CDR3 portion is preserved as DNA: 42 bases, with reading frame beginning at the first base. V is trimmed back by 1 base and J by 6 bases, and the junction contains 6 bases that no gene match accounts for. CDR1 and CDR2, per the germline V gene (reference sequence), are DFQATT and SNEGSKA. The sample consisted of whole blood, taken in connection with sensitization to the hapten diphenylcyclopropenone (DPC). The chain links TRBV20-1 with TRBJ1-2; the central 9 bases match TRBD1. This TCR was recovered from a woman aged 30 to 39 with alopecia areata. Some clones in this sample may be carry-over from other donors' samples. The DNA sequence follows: TGCAGTGCTAGAGCCTTGGGACAGGGAGATGGCTACACCTTC. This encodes CSARALGQGDGYTF.